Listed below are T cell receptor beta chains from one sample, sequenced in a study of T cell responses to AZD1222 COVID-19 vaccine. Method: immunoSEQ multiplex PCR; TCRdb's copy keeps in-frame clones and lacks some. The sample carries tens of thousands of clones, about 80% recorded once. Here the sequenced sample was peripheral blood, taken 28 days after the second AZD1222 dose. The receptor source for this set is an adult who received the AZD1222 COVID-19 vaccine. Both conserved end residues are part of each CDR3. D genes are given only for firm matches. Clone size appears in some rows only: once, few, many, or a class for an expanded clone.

cdr3_nt: TGCGCCAGCAGCCAGCTGGTCCTCTCTGGAAACACCATATATTTT; cdr3_aa: CASSQLVLSGNTIYF; j_call: TRBJ1-3; clone_size: .; v_call: TRBV4-1; d_call: .
cdr3_nt: TGTGCCAGCAGCGCCCGCCTCGGTACAGGGGATGGGGTTTACTATGGCTACACCTTC; cdr3_aa: CASSARLGTGDGVYYGYTF; j_call: TRBJ1-2; clone_size: few; v_call: TRBV27; d_call: TRBD1
cdr3_nt: TGTGCCAGTAGTATAGCCTCCTACAATGAGCAGTTCTTC; cdr3_aa: CASSIASYNEQFF; j_call: TRBJ2-1; clone_size: .; v_call: TRBV19; d_call: .
cdr3_nt: TGTGCCAGCAGCTTACGCAGGGTGGATAATTCACCCCTCCACTTT; cdr3_aa: CASSLRRVDNSPLHF; j_call: TRBJ1-6; clone_size: .; v_call: TRBV7-2; d_call: .
cdr3_nt: TGTGCCAGCAGTTACGGCGGGGGGGCAGATACGCAGTATTTT; cdr3_aa: CASSYGGGADTQYF; j_call: TRBJ2-3; clone_size: .; v_call: TRBV6-2/TRBV6-3; d_call: TRBD2
cdr3_nt: TGTGCCAGCAGCCCAGGAGGGGGCTTCAACGTAAGGCAGCCCCAGCATTTT; cdr3_aa: CASSPGGGFNVRQPQHF; j_call: TRBJ1-5; clone_size: .; v_call: TRBV3-1/TRBV3-2; d_call: TRBD1
cdr3_nt: TGTGCCAGCAGCTTAGAGAGTGGCTACACCTTC; cdr3_aa: CASSLESGYTF; j_call: TRBJ1-2; clone_size: .; v_call: TRBV7-8; d_call: .
cdr3_nt: TGTGCCAGCAGCATAACGGGAGTTAGTGATGAAAAACTGTTTTTT; cdr3_aa: CASSITGVSDEKLFF; j_call: TRBJ1-4; clone_size: .; v_call: TRBV5-4; d_call: .
cdr3_nt: TGTGCCAGCAGCCAGGGGGGGACGAACACCGGGGAGCTGTTTTTT; cdr3_aa: CASSQGGTNTGELFF; j_call: TRBJ2-2; clone_size: .; v_call: TRBV7-9; d_call: .
cdr3_nt: TGCGCCAGCAGCTCTGTACTAGGCACAGATACGCAGTATTTT; cdr3_aa: CASSSVLGTDTQYF; j_call: TRBJ2-3; clone_size: .; v_call: TRBV5-1; d_call: .
cdr3_nt: TGTGCCAGCAGTACAAGGACAGATATCCCCTACGAGCAGTACTTC; cdr3_aa: CASSTRTDIPYEQYF; j_call: TRBJ2-7; clone_size: .; v_call: TRBV6-5; d_call: .
cdr3_nt: TGTGCCAGCAGACAGGGGGAGATTGGGGATGAGCAGTTCTTC; cdr3_aa: CASRQGEIGDEQFF; j_call: TRBJ2-1; clone_size: once; v_call: TRBV6-5; d_call: TRBD1
cdr3_nt: TGTGCCAGCAGTCAATTAGCGGGGGGGTACGAGCAGTACTTC; cdr3_aa: CASSQLAGGYEQYF; j_call: TRBJ2-7; clone_size: .; v_call: TRBV2; d_call: TRBD2
cdr3_nt: TGTGCCAGCAGTGAAGGGACTAGCGGGGGACTATACGAGCAGTACTTC; cdr3_aa: CASSEGTSGGLYEQYF; j_call: TRBJ2-7; clone_size: once; v_call: TRBV2; d_call: TRBD2
cdr3_nt: TGTGCCACCTCTACCGGGGGCACTGAAGCTTTCTTT; cdr3_aa: CATSTGGTEAFF; j_call: TRBJ1-1; clone_size: once; v_call: TRBV24-1; d_call: .
cdr3_nt: TGTGCCAGCAGCCAAGAAGGACAGGCACCCCAGCATTTT; cdr3_aa: CASSQEGQAPQHF; j_call: TRBJ1-5; clone_size: .; v_call: TRBV3-1/TRBV3-2; d_call: TRBD1
cdr3_nt: TGTGCCAGCAGTTTATACCCCGGGACTAGCCACGAGCAGTACTTC; cdr3_aa: CASSLYPGTSHEQYF; j_call: TRBJ2-7; clone_size: .; v_call: TRBV27; d_call: TRBD2
cdr3_nt: TGTGCCAGCAGTTTAACCGGGGGCCCTGAAGCTTTCTTT; cdr3_aa: CASSLTGGPEAFF; j_call: TRBJ1-1; clone_size: .; v_call: TRBV12-3/TRBV12-4; d_call: .
cdr3_nt: TGTGCCAGCAGTGAGTTCGCTCTAACCCCTTATAAGAACACCGGGGAGCTGTTTTTT; cdr3_aa: CASSEFALTPYKNTGELFF; j_call: TRBJ2-2; clone_size: .; v_call: TRBV2; d_call: .
cdr3_nt: TGCGCCAGCAGCCATCCGGCGATCAATGAAAAACTGTTTTTT; cdr3_aa: CASSHPAINEKLFF; j_call: TRBJ1-4; clone_size: .; v_call: TRBV4-1; d_call: .
cdr3_nt: TGTGCCAGCAGCCAAAACCCGCGCGCTGCAACTAATGAAAAACTGTTTTTT; cdr3_aa: CASSQNPRAATNEKLFF; j_call: TRBJ1-4; clone_size: .; v_call: TRBV3-1/TRBV3-2; d_call: .
cdr3_nt: TGTGCCAGCAGTGCGGGGGAAGGAGATCAGCCCCAGCATTTT; cdr3_aa: CASSAGEGDQPQHF; j_call: TRBJ1-5; clone_size: .; v_call: TRBV2; d_call: .
cdr3_nt: TGTGCCAGCAGTTACTCTAGCAGGTCCCAAGAGACCCAGTACTTC; cdr3_aa: CASSYSSRSQETQYF; j_call: TRBJ2-5; clone_size: .; v_call: TRBV6-2/TRBV6-3; d_call: .
cdr3_nt: TGTGCCAGCAGCCAAGATGGAGACAGCTACAAAAACATTCAGTACTTC; cdr3_aa: CASSQDGDSYKNIQYF; j_call: TRBJ2-4; clone_size: .; v_call: TRBV4-2; d_call: .
cdr3_nt: TGTGCCAGCAGCTTAGCCCGGGGTAATCGCTATGGCTACACCTTC; cdr3_aa: CASSLARGNRYGYTF; j_call: TRBJ1-2; clone_size: .; v_call: TRBV7-8; d_call: .
cdr3_nt: TGCAGTGCTAGTGTGCCAGGAGGGCACGGGGAGCTGTTTTTT; cdr3_aa: CSASVPGGHGELFF; j_call: TRBJ2-2; clone_size: .; v_call: TRBV20-1; d_call: .
cdr3_nt: TGTGCCAGCAGACCTCGGAGTGCTTGGGACGAGCAGTACTTC; cdr3_aa: CASRPRSAWDEQYF; j_call: TRBJ2-7; clone_size: once; v_call: TRBV6-2/TRBV6-3; d_call: .
cdr3_nt: TGTGCCAGCAGTTCAACCGGGACAGGGGTTCCGGTAGCTTTCTTT; cdr3_aa: CASSSTGTGVPVAFF; j_call: TRBJ1-1; clone_size: .; v_call: TRBV28; d_call: TRBD1
cdr3_nt: TGTGCCATCAGTGAAGATCGATCTTGGGCCGGGAACACCGGGGAGCTGTTTTTT; cdr3_aa: CAISEDRSWAGNTGELFF; j_call: TRBJ2-2; clone_size: once; v_call: TRBV10-3; d_call: .
cdr3_nt: TGTGCCAGCAGCGCCATGGTAAATCAGCCCCAGCATTTT; cdr3_aa: CASSAMVNQPQHF; j_call: TRBJ1-5; clone_size: .; v_call: TRBV9; d_call: .
cdr3_nt: TGTGCCAGCAGTTACTCGAGGCAAGGCGGATACGAGCAGTACTTC; cdr3_aa: CASSYSRQGGYEQYF; j_call: TRBJ2-7; clone_size: .; v_call: TRBV6-5; d_call: .
cdr3_nt: TGTGCCAGCGGGACAGGGTATAATTCACCCCTCCACTTT; cdr3_aa: CASGTGYNSPLHF; j_call: TRBJ1-6; clone_size: once; v_call: TRBV10-3; d_call: TRBD1
cdr3_nt: TGCGCCAGCAGCTTGGCCCCTTTCGAGGGGACCTATGGCTACACCTTC; cdr3_aa: CASSLAPFEGTYGYTF; j_call: TRBJ1-2; clone_size: .; v_call: TRBV5-1; d_call: .
cdr3_nt: TGTGCCAGCAGCCACAGGGACAGGGAACCCACCGAGGGCCAGTACTTC; cdr3_aa: CASSHRDREPTEGQYF; j_call: TRBJ2-5; clone_size: .; v_call: TRBV3-1/TRBV3-2; d_call: TRBD1
cdr3_nt: TGTGCCAGCAGCCAACAACAGACGAATGAAGCTTTCTTT; cdr3_aa: CASSQQQTNEAFF; j_call: TRBJ1-1; clone_size: .; v_call: TRBV3-1/TRBV3-2; d_call: .
cdr3_nt: TGTGCCAGCAGTTATCGTGTGGGCAGAGCTAACTATGGCTACACCTTC; cdr3_aa: CASSYRVGRANYGYTF; j_call: TRBJ1-2; clone_size: .; v_call: TRBV6-2/TRBV6-3; d_call: .
cdr3_nt: TGTGCCAGCAGCTTAGGGGTACAAGAGACCCAGTACTTC; cdr3_aa: CASSLGVQETQYF; j_call: TRBJ2-5; clone_size: .; v_call: TRBV11-2; d_call: .
cdr3_nt: TGCGCCAGCAGCCAAGAAGGGGCGGATAGCGGGGGGTTCTCAGATACGCAGTATTTT; cdr3_aa: CASSQEGADSGGFSDTQYF; j_call: TRBJ2-3; clone_size: .; v_call: TRBV4-1; d_call: TRBD2
cdr3_nt: TGTGCCAGCAGCTCGACAGGATCTTCTTACGAGCAGTACTTC; cdr3_aa: CASSSTGSSYEQYF; j_call: TRBJ2-7; clone_size: .; v_call: TRBV5-4; d_call: .
cdr3_nt: TGTGCCAGCAGCTTAGGGTCGGGGCTGGGCACAGATACGCAGTATTTT; cdr3_aa: CASSLGSGLGTDTQYF; j_call: TRBJ2-3; clone_size: .; v_call: TRBV5-5; d_call: .
cdr3_nt: TGTGCCAGCAGACATCGGACAGCATACGAGCAGTACTTC; cdr3_aa: CASRHRTAYEQYF; j_call: TRBJ2-7; clone_size: .; v_call: TRBV6-5; d_call: .
cdr3_nt: TGTGCCAGCAGTGACTCTGGAAACACCATATATTTT; cdr3_aa: CASSDSGNTIYF; j_call: TRBJ1-3; clone_size: medium-sized; v_call: TRBV6-1; d_call: .
cdr3_nt: TGCAGCGTGGCCCGGGGACAGGGGGCGGACGAGCAGTACTTC; cdr3_aa: CSVARGQGADEQYF; j_call: TRBJ2-7; clone_size: .; v_call: TRBV29-1; d_call: TRBD1
cdr3_nt: TGTGCCAGCATGGGAGGGGAGGACATTCAGTACTTC; cdr3_aa: CASMGGEDIQYF; j_call: TRBJ2-4; clone_size: .; v_call: TRBV6-6; d_call: TRBD2
cdr3_nt: TGTGCCAGTAGTACTAAGGACAGGGGGAGGCTAGACTATGGCTACACCTTC; cdr3_aa: CASSTKDRGRLDYGYTF; j_call: TRBJ1-2; clone_size: .; v_call: TRBV19; d_call: TRBD1
cdr3_nt: TGCAGCGCCCGGACTAGCGGGGAAAACACAGATACGCAGTATTTT; cdr3_aa: CSARTSGENTDTQYF; j_call: TRBJ2-3; clone_size: once; v_call: TRBV29-1; d_call: TRBD2
cdr3_nt: TGTGCCAGCAGTGAAAGACAGGGGGCAGAAGATACGCAGTATTTT; cdr3_aa: CASSERQGAEDTQYF; j_call: TRBJ2-3; clone_size: few; v_call: TRBV6-1; d_call: TRBD1
cdr3_nt: TGTGCCAGCAGTTACGGGACCGACTCCGAGCAGTACTTC; cdr3_aa: CASSYGTDSEQYF; j_call: TRBJ2-7; clone_size: .; v_call: TRBV6-5; d_call: .
cdr3_nt: TGTGCCAGCAGCGTAGGGGCAGGGGAAGGGGTGAACACTGAAGCTTTCTTT; cdr3_aa: CASSVGAGEGVNTEAFF; j_call: TRBJ1-1; clone_size: .; v_call: TRBV9; d_call: .
cdr3_nt: TGTGCCAGCAGTCCAGGGGATGCCTATGGCTACACCTTC; cdr3_aa: CASSPGDAYGYTF; j_call: TRBJ1-2; clone_size: .; v_call: TRBV28; d_call: .
cdr3_nt: TGTGCCAGCAGTGAAGGGACAGGTAATCAGCCCCAGCATTTT; cdr3_aa: CASSEGTGNQPQHF; j_call: TRBJ1-5; clone_size: .; v_call: TRBV2; d_call: TRBD1
cdr3_nt: TGTGCCAGCAGCTTGTTTGGAGGAGGCACAGATACGCAGTATTTT; cdr3_aa: CASSLFGGGTDTQYF; j_call: TRBJ2-3; clone_size: .; v_call: TRBV5-5; d_call: .
cdr3_nt: TGCGCCAGCAGCTTGGTCGGAGGCCGCGATACGCAGTATTTT; cdr3_aa: CASSLVGGRDTQYF; j_call: TRBJ2-3; clone_size: .; v_call: TRBV5-1; d_call: .
cdr3_nt: TGCGCCAGCAGCTTGGGAGACACCGGGACAGGGGGTGTCTATGGCTACACCTTC; cdr3_aa: CASSLGDTGTGGVYGYTF; j_call: TRBJ1-2; clone_size: .; v_call: TRBV5-1; d_call: TRBD1
cdr3_nt: TGTGCCAGCAGTTCCCAGGGGGATCAGCCCCAGCATTTT; cdr3_aa: CASSSQGDQPQHF; j_call: TRBJ1-5; clone_size: .; v_call: TRBV27; d_call: TRBD1
cdr3_nt: TGTGCCAGCTCACCCCCCCAGGGGGCGAGCAATCAGCCCCAGCATTTT; cdr3_aa: CASSPPQGASNQPQHF; j_call: TRBJ1-5; clone_size: .; v_call: TRBV18; d_call: TRBD1
cdr3_nt: TGTGCCAGCACGGAATCGGGGCCCCAGTACTTC; cdr3_aa: CASTESGPQYF; j_call: TRBJ2-5; clone_size: .; v_call: TRBV25-1; d_call: .